This record covers a single T cell receptor (beta chain). Which antigen it targets is not known. With the read ending 3 residues before the CDR3 end, the germline J gene is used to fill in that end. This specimen's time point label, interpreted: blood sample drawn before combined kidney and bone marrow transplant. For bulk CFSE mixed lymphocyte reactions, CFSE-labeled recipient PBMCs were cocultured for approximately six days with irradiated donor PBMCs and were then stained for CD3/CD4/CD8 and FACS-sorted. The patients were a few recipients of combined kidney and bone marrow transplants from the ITN036ST trial, and samples were available only from these trial subjects. Healthy control blood was processed to PBMCs by Ficoll density gradient and cryopreserved, and patient PBMCs were collected before and after transplant. The data were obtained in a study of Tregs in tolerant kidney transplant recipients (dated by TCRdb to between 2019 and 2020). For the wider study: The transplants used related donors along with nonmyeloablative bone marrow transplantation, and in the human trials mixed chimerism was transient. The study used TCRbeta sequencing to identify donor-specific regulatory T cells before combined kidney and bone marrow transplantation, then tracked those cells after transplant. Paper-wide results and their limitations: Because the study included only a small number of patients, the results must be confirmed in larger populations and under other immunosuppression protocols. Expanding Tregs with activated donor B cells appeared to identify the most biologically relevant and donor-specific TCRbeta repertoire. Biological reproducibility was not directly assessed, although technical replication error appeared to be minimal. In tolerant patients, the expansion of donor-specific Tregs was greater than global Treg expansion, suggesting that the expansion was antigen-driven rather than nonspecific. Because the PCR primers were changed over time for some patients, nucleotide-level comparison could not be performed across the samples from those patients.

The CDR3 measures 14 amino acids from cysteine to phenylalanine. The 33 bases shown cover part of the CDR3, and their frame starts at base 1. V is shortened by 0 bases, J by 1 base, and the region joining them spans 7 bases. Looking up the germline V gene yields CDR1 SGHTS and CDR2 YDEGEE. For TCRbeta CDR3 sequencing, genomic DNA from the sorted cells was extracted using the QIAGEN DNeasy Blood and Tissue Kit. Through immunoSEQ, high-throughput TCRbeta CDR3 sequencing was done commercially, including PCR amplification with internal controls and bias correction. The source study handled its data this way. Unique productive TCRbeta sequences were defined by CDR3 nucleotide sequence where primers matched, and otherwise by CDR3 amino acid sequence together with Vbeta and Jbeta genes. Sequences were defined as donor-reactive when expanded at least 5-fold in CFSE-low cells versus unstimulated cells and present at a frequency of at least 0.01% in CFSE-low cells. Jensen-Shannon divergence, calculated on the top 100 TCRbeta sequences ranked by frequency, was used to quantify repertoire divergence. For samples with multiple sequencing runs, sorting error was corrected separately for each run before the runs were pooled. As stored in TCRdb, this immuneACCESS dataset retains in-frame rearrangements with V and J assigned. A fraction of the clones does not appear; measured against another copy, unresolved V genes explain less than half of the discrepancy, and the remainder lacks a known reason. That table is the source of V, J and clone size, and D and trimming were worked out from the DNA. This sample's table contains about 2,000 clones. 17% of the sample goes to the ten largest clones.

This chain is built from TRBV5-8 and TRBJ2-5, with TRBD2 perhaps the D gene, on 6 matching bases. This TCR was recovered from a human patient who received a combined kidney and bone marrow transplant. The sequencing used CD4+ T cells from blood cultured with allogeneic cells, collected before the transplant. CDR3 region: CASSLGLVQETQYF. The part of the CDR3 DNA that was read is TGTGCCAGCAGCTTGGGACTAGTCCAAGAGACC. When the CDR3 is completed using the reference TRBV5-8 and TRBJ2-5 genes on either side, the full variable domain is EAGVTQSPTHLIKTRGQQATLRCSPISGHTSVYWYQQALGLGLQFLLWYDEGEERNRGNFPPRFSGRQFPNYSSELNVNALELEDSALYLCASSLGLVQETQYFGPGTRLLVL.